These 32 T cell receptor beta chains were all obtained from the same sample, sequenced in a study of post-analysis software for immune sequencing data. Study outcomes and limitations: Compared with controls, patients had more of roughly five TRBV segments, including TRBV5-6, TRBV5-1 and TRBV20-1.

Researchers reported that TCR beta cDNA libraries carried unique molecular identifiers. One entry per CDR3 protein results from TCRdb running MiXCR on the PCR reads. Of roughly 600,000 distinct CDR3 sequences in the sample, 40% to 50% were seen once. The antigens of these receptors remain unknown. Sequences were obtained from blood. Receptor source: a girl between 10 and 17 years old with multiple sclerosis.

V and J are TRBV15 and TRBJ2-7; D possibly corresponds to TRBD1 (6 bases). The CDR3 covers 14 residues. Germline assignment: CDR1 LNHNV and CDR2 YYDKDF (reference sequence). Trimming removed 3 bases at V and 2 bases at J, with 11 bases between. CDR3 in DNA: TGTGCCACCAGCAGCTACAGGGTCGCCTACGAGCAGTACTTC. The encoded protein is CATSSYRVAYEQYF.

Notes on this clonotype: One junction end does not reproduce the germline sequence, and a read error may be involved. The chain recombines TRBV7-2 with TRBJ1-2; D is unclear. Germline V CDR1 and CDR2: SGHTA, FQGNSA. This CDR3 contains 14 residues. CDR3 protein: CASSLGLEVYGHTF. The CDR3 DNA reads TGTGCCAGCAGCTTAGGTTTGGAGGTCTATGGCCACACCTTC.

This clonotype was recorded once. The rearrangement joins TRBV12-3 or TRBV12-4 to TRBJ1-1; D perhaps matches TRBD1 (6 bases). CDR3 length: 12 residues. Trimming left V 7 bases short and J 11 bases short, with 17 bases between. The CDR3 loop is CASTRGAPRAFF. The CDR3 nucleotides are TGTGCCAGCACCCGGGGGGCACCCCGGGCTTTCTTT.

V is TRBV5-1 and J is TRBJ1-2; 7 bases are a match to TRBD1. The CDR3 has 13 amino acids. Unmatched junction bases numbered 2, after V lost 0 bases and J lost 6 bases. Per the germline V gene, CDR1 is SGHRS and CDR2 is YFSETQ. This chain's CDR3 is CASSLEGANGYTF. The CDR3 coding sequence is TGCGCCAGCAGCTTGGAGGGGGCGAATGGCTACACCTTC.

The chain couples TRBV5-1 to TRBJ2-3, with 12 bases that match TRBD2. With 3 bases clipped from V and 4 bases from J, the junction kept 6 bases outside the gene matches. The CDR3 sequence is 16 residues long. Germline CDR1 SGHRS, CDR2 YFSETQ. The CDR3 DNA follows: TGCGCCAGCAGCTCTAGCGGGGGGGCGTTTGCAGATACGCAGTATTTT. Translating gives CASSSSGGAFADTQYF.

This clonotype occurred a few times. V gene TRBV7-3 combines with J gene TRBJ2-7, with 8 bases lining up with TRBD2. With 3 bases clipped from V and 6 bases from J, the junction kept 10 bases outside the gene matches. Germline-derived CDR1 and CDR2 are SGHTA and FQGTGA. CDR3 size: 15 residues. CDR3 nucleotides: TGTGCCAGCAGCTTCAGCCCGGGGGGGCGGTTCGAGCAGTACTTC. As protein: CASSFSPGGRFEQYF.

Only a few counts were recorded for this clonotype. The V gene is TRBV3-1, the J gene TRBJ2-7, with 7 bases matching TRBD1. The ends lost 0 bases at V and 1 base at J; junction bases unmatched: 3. Germline lookup yields CDR1 LGHDT and CDR2 YNNKEL (reference sequence). This CDR3 contains 15 residues. The CDR3 DNA is TGTGCCAGCAGCCAAGAGCTGACAGGGTCCTACGAGCAGTACTTC. Its translation is CASSQELTGSYEQYF.

In this sample, this clonotype turned up a few times. The V and J genes are TRBV29-1 and TRBJ2-7, with TRBD1 as a possible D gene (6 bases). Germline CDR1 reads SQVTM; CDR2 reads ANQGSEA. Trimming cost V 2 bases and J 2 bases, with 13 bases left between them. The CDR3 is 14 amino acids. CDR3 sequence: CSVERDTGPYEQYF. The CDR3 DNA is TGCAGCGTTGAAAGGGACACAGGACCCTACGAGCAGTACTTC.

The chain couples TRBV30 to TRBJ1-5; tentative D call: TRBD1 (5 bases). V was pared by 2 bases and J by 3 bases, with 20 bases between. Germline lookup yields CDR1 GTSNPN and CDR2 SVGIG (reference sequence). The CDR3 extends over 17 amino acids. The CDR3 is CAWSTVPRGGLNQPQHF. The CDR3 DNA follows: TGTGCCTGGAGTACCGTTCCCCGGGGGGGTCTCAATCAGCCCCAGCATTTT. The full variable domain, in which reference TRBV30 and TRBJ1-5 provide the parts outside the CDR3, is SQTIHQWPATLVQPVGSPLSLECTVEGTSNPNLYWYRQAAGRGLQLLFYSVGIGQISSEVPQNLSASRPQDRQFILSSKKLLLSDSGFYLCAWSTVPRGGLNQPQHFGDGTRLSIL.

V is TRBV7-9 and J is TRBJ2-5; TRBD1 aligns across 8 bases. V shed 5 bases and J 2 bases; nucleotides not matched to a gene: 7. The CDR3 has 15 amino acids. The germline V gene encodes CDR1 SEHNR and CDR2 FQNEAQ (reference sequence). Written as DNA, the CDR3 is TGTGCCAGCAGCCTGAGGACAGGGCAACAAGAGACCCAGTACTTC. This codes for CASSLRTGQQETQYF.

V gene TRBV7-2 combines with J gene TRBJ2-3; no firm D call. Trimming cost V 5 bases and J 3 bases, with 18 bases left between them. Germline V gene lookup returns CDR1 SGHTA and CDR2 FQGNSA. This CDR3 is 16 amino acids long. CDR3 coding DNA: TGTGCCAGCAGCCCCCGCATAATAGGTGTTACAGATACGCAGTATTTT. Amino acids: CASSPRIIGVTDTQYF. Complete variable domain (other parts from reference TRBV7-2 and TRBJ2-3): GAGVSQSPSNKVTEKGKDVELRCDPISGHTALYWYRQSLGQGLEFLIYFQGNSAPDKSGLPSDRFSAERTGGSVSTLTIQRTQQEDSAVYLCASSPRIIGVTDTQYFGPGTRLTVL.

The chain combines TRBV6-5 with TRBJ2-1; no clear D. Germline CDR1 is MNHEY and CDR2 is SVGAGI. This CDR3 has 11 residues. Trimming stripped 7 bases from V and 7 bases from J, with 8 bases between. The CDR3 bases are TGTGCCAGCAAAACGGTTAATGAGCAGTTCTTC. Its protein product is CASKTVNEQFF.

This clonotype was counted a few times. The V gene is TRBV5-1, the J gene TRBJ1-2; D perhaps matches TRBD1 (6 bases). Germline CDR1 and CDR2: SGHRS and YFSETQ. V was cut by 4 bases and J by 6 bases, with 19 bases left in between. This CDR3 comprises 15 residues. The DNA of the CDR3 is TGCGCCAGCAGCCGTGGACAGTCCTCCGGGGATGGCTACACCTTC. This codes for CASSRGQSSGDGYTF.

The sample holds one count of this clonotype. This sequence joins TRBV20-1 and TRBJ2-1, with 8 bases fitting TRBD2. The length of the CDR3 is 15 residues. The trim removed 0 bases at V and 8 bases at J, leaving 9 bases unmatched. Per the germline V gene, CDR1 is DFQATT and CDR2 is SNEGSKA (reference sequence). CDR3 residues: CSARDPAGAGDEQFF. DNA of the CDR3: TGCAGTGCTAGAGATCCAGCGGGAGCTGGGGATGAGCAGTTCTTC.

This chain joins TRBV29-1 and TRBJ1-5; D not resolved. The V end lost 4 bases, the J end lost 2 bases, and 9 bases lay between the germline ends. Germline V gene lookup returns CDR1 SQVTM and CDR2 ANQGSEA. CDR3 length: 13 residues. CDR3 sequence: CSVGEMGNQPQHF. The CDR3 nucleotides are TGCAGCGTTGGTGAGATGGGCAATCAGCCCCAGCATTTT.

To note about this clonotype: The junction departs from the called germline gene at one end, perhaps through a read error. DNA of the CDR3: TGTGCCATCTGTGACACTGAGCGGCCCAGCACAGATACGCAGTATTTT. Residues: CAICDTERPSTDTQYF. The chain has TRBV10-3 and TRBJ2-3, with D tentatively TRBD2 (5 bases). This CDR3 has 16 residues. Germline CDR1 reads ENHRY; CDR2 reads SYGVKD.

This rearrangement joins TRBV19 to TRBJ1-1, with TRBD1 identical over 8 bases. The ends lost 11 bases at V and 1 base at J; junction bases unmatched: 3. Germline V gene data show CDR1 as LNHDA and CDR2 as SQIVND (reference sequence). The length of the CDR3 is 12 residues. The CDR3 protein is CAAGQGNTEAFF. In DNA form, the CDR3 reads TGTGCCGCTGGACAGGGGAACACTGAAGCTTTCTTT.

This clonotype was found a few times. This sequence joins TRBV10-3 and TRBJ2-4, with 9 bases identical to TRBD1. The J call may be mistaken, given a closer DNA end match to TRBJ2-7. CDR1 ENHRY and CDR2 SYGVKD come from the germline V gene. This CDR3 is built from 15 residues. CDR3: CAISGTGVGTYEQYF. DNA of the CDR3: TGTGCCATCAGTGGGACAGGGGTTGGAACCTACGAGCAGTACTTC.

This clonotype was seen more than once but under ten times. This CDR3 reads CSVSATSVETQYF. In DNA, the CDR3 is TGCAGCGTCAGCGCCACTAGCGTGGAGACCCAGTACTTC. The chain is built from TRBV29-1 and TRBJ2-5, with 7 positions matching TRBD2. V shed 6 bases, J shed 5 bases, and the junction held 9 bases outside the gene matches. The germline V gene has CDR1 SQVTM and CDR2 ANQGSEA. This CDR3 is 13 amino acids long.

The chain employs TRBV27 and TRBJ2-2; tentatively, D is TRBD1 or TRBD2 (7 bases each). CDR1 and CDR2 from the germline V gene are MNHEY and SMNVEV (reference sequence). Trimming pared 8 bases from V and 6 bases from J, leaving 16 bases between. The CDR3 contains 14 residues. The CDR3 sequence: CASRSGGGSGELFF. In DNA form, the CDR3 reads TGTGCCAGCCGCTCAGGGGGGGGTTCCGGGGAGCTGTTTTTT.

A remark on this clonotype: Given a much more abundant clone one base away, this may be a read error. The chain joins TRBV6-5 to TRBJ2-7; D perhaps matches TRBD1 (6 bases). In germline, CDR1 is MNHEY, CDR2 SVGAGI. CDR3 length equals 13 residues. The V end lost 7 bases, the J end lost 3 bases, and 13 bases lay between the germline ends. CDR3 DNA sequence: TGTGCCAGCATGCTCGGACAGTTCTACGAGCAGTACTTC. This translates into CASMLGQFYEQYF.

In its sample, this clonotype was seen a few times. V is TRBV7-2 and J is TRBJ2-5; 8 bases map to TRBD1. V shed 6 bases, J shed 2 bases, and the junction held 5 bases outside the gene matches. This CDR3 comprises 14 residues. Per germline, CDR1 SGHTA and CDR2 FQGNSA. The CDR3 sequence: CASRYRQGQETQYF. CDR3 DNA sequence: TGTGCCAGCAGATACAGACAGGGGCAAGAGACCCAGTACTTC.

The chain links TRBV24-1 to TRBJ2-6; 8 nucleotides line up with TRBD2. There are 18 residues in the CDR3. V gave up 2 bases and J gave up 0 bases; unmatched junction bases: 5. The germline V gene encodes CDR1 KGHDR and CDR2 SFDVKD. This CDR3 reads CATSDSLAVDSGANVLTF. Here the CDR3 DNA reads TGTGCCACCAGTGATTCACTAGCGGTCGACTCTGGGGCCAACGTCCTGACTTTC.

J is TRBJ2-7 and V is TRBV5-1; D tentatively reads TRBD1 or TRBD2 (5 bases each). This CDR3 comprises 13 residues. Germline CDR1 is SGHRS and CDR2 is YFSETQ. V shed 4 bases and J shed 3 bases, with 11 bases lying between them. The CDR3 reads CASSVRDRYEQYF. The CDR3 DNA reads TGCGCCAGCAGCGTAAGGGACCGCTACGAGCAGTACTTC.

The CDR3 loop reads CASYRQGPKNEQFF. The DNA of the CDR3 is TGTGCCAGCTACCGACAGGGACCCAAGAATGAGCAGTTCTTC. The chain is built from TRBV7-9 and TRBJ2-1; 7 bases fit TRBD1. The CDR3 extends over 14 amino acids. The J segment lost 7 bases and the V segment lost 8 bases, leaving 11 bases of the junction unmatched. The germline V gene encodes CDR1 SEHNR and CDR2 FQNEAQ (reference sequence). Supplemented by reference TRBV7-9 and TRBJ2-1, the full variable domain reads DTGVSQNPRHKITKRGQNVTFRCDPISEHNRLYWYRQTLGQGPEFLTYFQNEAQLEKSRLLSDRFSAERPKGSFSTLEIQRTEQGDSAMYLCASYRQGPKNEQFFGPGTRLTVL.

There are a few counts of this clonotype. This chain connects TRBV20-1 to TRBJ2-7; D is unresolved. This CDR3 has 14 amino acids. From germline, CDR1 is DFQATT and CDR2 SNEGSKA (reference sequence). Trimming cost V 0 bases and J 7 bases, with 16 bases left between them. The CDR3 DNA reads TGCAGTGCTAGAGAAGGCAGCACCCTACTGGAGCAGTACTTC. It codes for CSAREGSTLLEQYF.

This chain connects TRBV24-1 to TRBJ2-3, with 9 bases matching TRBD2. The germline gives CDR1 KGHDR, CDR2 SFDVKD. CDR3 length: 12 amino acids. Unmatched junction bases numbered 4, after V lost 10 bases and J lost 6 bases. Here the CDR3 reads CATGTSRDTQYF. The CDR3 coding sequence is TGTGCCACAGGGACTAGCCGTGATACGCAGTATTTT.

There are a few counts of this clonotype. J is TRBJ2-5 and V is TRBV4-1; D possibly corresponds to TRBD1 (6 bases). This CDR3 is built from 14 residues. The germline V gene encodes CDR1 MGHRA and CDR2 YSYEKL. V gave up 1 base and J gave up 2 bases, with 8 bases separating them. In DNA form, the CDR3 reads TGCGCCAGCAGCCAAGCGAGGGGGCAAGAGACCCAGTACTTC. Translated: CASSQARGQETQYF.

This clonotype came up a few times. J is TRBJ2-1 and V is TRBV7-9, with 7 nucleotides matching TRBD2. Germline CDR1 reads SEHNR; CDR2 reads FQNEAQ (reference sequence). Trimming at V came to 3 bases and at J to 6 bases, leaving 5 bases not matched to a gene. The CDR3 runs 14 residues. CDR3 region: CASSLRREFNEQFF. DNA of the CDR3: TGTGCCAGCAGCTTGAGGCGGGAGTTCAATGAGCAGTTCTTC.

This chain uses TRBV7-8 with TRBJ2-7; 12 positions agree with TRBD2. CDR3 length: 14 amino acids. V dropped 5 bases and J dropped 5; count of bases not matched to a gene: 4. Germline-derived CDR1 and CDR2 are SGHVS and FQNEAQ. CDR3 nucleotide sequence: TGTGCCAGCAGCCATCTAGCGGGAGGGCACGAGCAGTACTTC. Residues: CASSHLAGGHEQYF.

This CDR3 is CASSQVGEQSETQYF. The CDR3 DNA is TGCGCCAGCAGCCAAGTGGGAGAGCAATCAGAGACCCAGTACTTC. The chain carries TRBV4-3 and TRBJ2-5, with a weak D call TRBD2 (5 bases). V was shortened by 1 base and J by 4 bases, with 13 bases between the two germline ends. Germline assignment: CDR1 LGHNA and CDR2 YSLEER. This CDR3 has 15 amino acids.

This clonotype was counted a single time. The rearrangement joins TRBV6-2 or TRBV6-3 to TRBJ1-2; 7 nucleotides line up with TRBD1. The CDR3 has 14 amino acids. Germline V gene lookup returns CDR1 MNHEY and CDR2 SVGEGT. Trimming cost V 8 bases and J 3 bases; bases outside gene matches: 9. The CDR3: CASATTGADYGYTF. The CDR3 DNA follows: TGTGCCAGCGCTACCACAGGGGCGGACTATGGCTACACCTTC.